These 3 T cell receptor beta chains were sequenced from one sample in a study of T-cell memory formation after mild COVID-19. TCRdb used MiXCR to reprocess the 5' RACE reads, holding one entry per CDR3 protein. The table includes some 120,000 distinct CDR3 sequences, 5% to 6.5% detected once. The sequencing sample was made of PBMCs or a T cell subset sorted from them (not recorded which). The receptors shown here come from an adult woman who had mild COVID-19 (a few samples of this study predate the infection). Cell type and time point are not known.

This clonotype was counted at least ten times. The chain carries TRBV5-1 and TRBJ2-3; D not resolved. V was trimmed by 3 bases and J by 6 bases, leaving 5 bases between them. CDR3 size: 11 residues. From germline, CDR1 is SGHRS and CDR2 YFSETQ. The CDR3 protein is CASSSEDTQYF. CDR3 nucleotide sequence: TGCGCCAGCAGCTCCGAGGATACGCAGTATTTT.

This clonotype has just a few counts. The rearrangement uses TRBV2 and TRBJ2-7; maybe TRBD2 (5 bases). This CDR3 comprises 13 residues. Trimming removed 7 bases at V and 1 base at J, with 11 bases between. Germline assignment: CDR1 SNHLY and CDR2 FYNNEI. The CDR3 loop reads CASTDGESYEQYF. The CDR3 bases are TGTGCCAGCACCGACGGGGAATCCTACGAGCAGTACTTC.

This clonotype was picked up many times. The V call is TRBV20-1, the J call TRBJ2-1; 14 bases line up with TRBD2. The CDR3 length is 16 residues. V lost 5 bases and J lost 1; bases outside the gene matches: 4. In germline, CDR1 is DFQATT, CDR2 SNEGSKA (reference sequence). The CDR3, as DNA: TGCAGTGCTGGGACTAGCGGGAGAAGGTCCTACAATGAGCAGTTCTTC. Protein sequence: CSAGTSGRRSYNEQFF.